These 24 T cell receptor beta chains originate from one sample sequenced in a study of cytomegalovirus exposure and HLA in healthy donors. The PCR contained 60 Vbeta and 13 Jbeta primers. Only in-frame clones appear in the TCRdb table, and some are missing; sequencing was by immunoSEQ multiplex PCR. The data show about 200,000 clones, about 74% seen once. Sequencing was done on a sample of PBMCs. The source of these receptors is a man aged 40-49 years in good health and CMV-seronegative.

The V call is TRBV18, the J call TRBJ2-3; 10 bases map to TRBD2. The CDR3 runs to 17 residues. Trimming at V came to 4 bases and at J to 4 bases, leaving 11 bases not matched to a gene. The V gene's germline CDR1 is KGHSH and CDR2 LQKENI. The CDR3 sequence: CASSQKQIAGGSDTQYF. CDR3 nucleotides: TGTGCCAGCTCACAGAAGCAGATAGCGGGAGGATCAGATACGCAGTATTTT.

The J gene is TRBJ2-7, the V gene TRBV7-9; D possibly corresponds to TRBD2 (6 bases). Trimming left V 2 bases short and J 6 bases short, with 14 bases between. The CDR3 spans 14 residues. Germline V gene lookup returns CDR1 SEHNR and CDR2 FQNEAQ (reference sequence). The CDR3 nucleotides are TGTGCCAGCAGCTTACCGCTGGGAGCGGGCGAGCAGTACTTC. This gives the protein CASSLPLGAGEQYF. The complete variable domain, with remaining parts taken from reference TRBV7-9 and TRBJ2-7, reads DTGVSQNPRHKITKRGQNVTFRCDPISEHNRLYWYRQTLGQGPEFLTYFQNEAQLEKSRLLSDRFSAERPKGSFSTLEIQRTEQGDSAMYLCASSLPLGAGEQYFGPGTRLTVT.

Comments on this clone: A junction boundary mismatches the germline segment, possibly from a read error. The chain recombines TRBV11-2 with TRBJ2-7, with 12 bases aligning to TRBD2. CDR3 length: 12 residues. The germline V gene encodes CDR1 SGHAT and CDR2 FQNNGV. The CDR3 region is CASSTPRLAGDF. DNA for the CDR3: TGTGCCAGCAGCACACCTAGACTAGCGGGAGACTTC.

The chain uses TRBV7-9 and TRBJ2-1; TRBD2 aligns across 12 bases. V was clipped by 5 bases and J by 7 bases; unmatched bases: 12. The CDR3 extends over 17 amino acids. Germline CDR1 is SEHNR and CDR2 is FQNEAQ (reference sequence). CDR3 in amino acids: CASSLNRLAGAPNEQFF. The CDR3 DNA follows: TGTGCCAGCAGCCTCAATCGACTAGCGGGAGCTCCTAATGAGCAGTTCTTC.

This clone showed up just once. The chain joins TRBV15 to TRBJ2-7; TRBD1 matches 8 bases. J was trimmed by 5 bases and V by 4 bases; bases with no gene match: 7. Germline V gives CDR1 LNHNV, CDR2 YYDKDF (reference sequence). The CDR3 has 14 residues. The CDR3 nucleotides are TGTGCCACCAGCACCTCGACAGGGGATGACGAGCAGTACTTC. It encodes CATSTSTGDDEQYF.

V usage is TRBV28 and J usage is TRBJ1-3; D is unresolved. Trimming shortened V by 3 bases and J by 4 bases, and 7 bases separated the two germline ends. This CDR3 region has 13 residues. Germline CDR1 and CDR2: MDHEN and SYDVKM. CDR3 in amino acids: CASSFGSGNTIYF. The CDR3 DNA reads TGTGCCAGCAGTTTCGGTTCCGGAAACACCATATATTTT.

The rearrangement uses TRBV15 and TRBJ2-3; 13 bases are a match to TRBD2. The V segment lost 5 bases and the J segment 7 bases; nucleotides outside the gene matches: 12. Germline CDR1 and CDR2: LNHNV and YYDKDF (reference sequence). The CDR3 is made up of 17 amino acids. CDR3 sequence reads: CATSVGTSGKIAHTQYF. The CDR3 DNA follows: TGTGCCACCAGCGTCGGGACTAGCGGGAAAATCGCGCATACGCAGTATTTT.

The chain is built from TRBV6-1 and TRBJ2-7; D uncertain. With 10 bases removed from V and 2 bases from J, the gap between germline ends came to 15 bases. CDR1 and CDR2 (germline): MNHNS, SASEGT. The CDR3 has 13 residues. The CDR3 sequence: CATTRVITYEQYF. The CDR3 region has the DNA TGTGCCACGACAAGAGTAATCACCTACGAGCAGTACTTC.

The chain uses TRBV5-1 and TRBJ2-5, with D unclear. Germline V gene data show CDR1 as SGHRS and CDR2 as YFSETQ. CDR3 length: 13 residues. The V end lost 2 bases, the J end lost 5 bases, and 10 bases lay between the germline ends. The CDR3 region is CASSLFPGETQYF. The CDR3 nucleotides are TGCGCCAGCAGCTTATTCCCCGGTGAGACCCAGTACTTC.

CDR3 loop: CASSPRGQATEAFF. As DNA, the CDR3 is TGTGCCAGCTCACCCCGGGGACAGGCCACTGAAGCTTTCTTT. The chain has TRBV18 and TRBJ1-1; TRBD1 matches 8 bases. This CDR3 is 14 amino acids long. Germline V gene sequence: CDR1 KGHSH, CDR2 LQKENI. With 3 bases clipped from V and 4 bases from J, the junction kept 4 bases outside the gene matches.

The V gene is TRBV29-1, the J gene TRBJ2-3; D possibly corresponds to TRBD2 (6 bases). Per the germline V gene, CDR1 is SQVTM and CDR2 is ANQGSEA. Trimming left V 4 bases short and J 0 bases short, with 14 bases between. CDR3 length: 15 residues. The CDR3: CSVVWGGDSTDTQYF. The CDR3 DNA reads as TGCAGCGTTGTATGGGGCGGGGACAGCACAGATACGCAGTATTTT.

V and J are TRBV18 and TRBJ2-1; 12 bases match TRBD2. This CDR3 is built from 16 residues. Trimming took 0 bases from V and 5 from J; bases not matched to a gene: 2. Germline assignment: CDR1 KGHSH and CDR2 LQKENI. In DNA, the CDR3 is TGTGCCAGCTCACCACCTACTAGCGGGGGGAACAATGAGCAGTTCTTC. Translating gives CASSPPTSGGNNEQFF.

This chain connects TRBV19 to TRBJ2-5; 7 bases are shared with TRBD2. This CDR3 has 14 amino acids. The J segment lost 4 bases and the V segment lost 8 bases, leaving 10 bases of the junction unmatched. Germline-derived CDR1 and CDR2 are LNHDA and SQIVND (reference sequence). CDR3: CASGTRGDAETQYF. DNA for the CDR3: TGTGCCAGTGGGACCCGGGGGGATGCAGAGACCCAGTACTTC.

V usage is TRBV7-9 and J usage is TRBJ1-2; TRBD1 matches 12 bases. Germline V gene sequence: CDR1 SEHNR, CDR2 FQNEAQ (reference sequence). V lost 2 bases to trimming and J lost 6 bases; unmatched junction nucleotides: 7. This CDR3 comprises 16 residues. The CDR3 sequence is CASSLPGTGGANGYTF. In nucleotides, the CDR3 is TGTGCCAGCAGCTTACCGGGGACAGGGGGCGCGAATGGCTACACCTTC.

This chain connects TRBV9 to TRBJ2-2; 11 bases agree with TRBD1. CDR1 and CDR2 from the germline V gene are SGDLS and YYNGEE. The trim removed 0 bases at V and 7 bases at J, leaving 5 bases unmatched. CDR3 length equals 16 residues. CDR3 residues: CASSVVDRGRGGELFF. The DNA for the CDR3 is TGTGCCAGCAGCGTAGTGGACAGGGGGCGCGGCGGGGAGCTGTTTTTT.

The V call is TRBV19, the J call TRBJ1-1, with TRBD1 identical over 7 bases. The V segment lost 3 bases and the J segment 1 base; nucleotides outside the gene matches: 23. Germline CDR1 is LNHDA and CDR2 is SQIVND (reference sequence). The CDR3 is 21 amino acids. The CDR3 loop is CASSMDFSRTTTGARNTEAFF. In DNA, the CDR3 is TGTGCCAGTAGTATGGACTTTAGTAGGACAACTACAGGGGCGAGGAACACTGAAGCTTTCTTT.

V is TRBV7-2 and J is TRBJ1-4, with D uncertain. CDR3 size: 15 residues. In germline, CDR1 is SGHTA, CDR2 FQGNSA. With 5 bases removed from V and 2 bases from J, the gap between germline ends came to 12 bases. CDR3 amino acids: CASSGIASTNEKLFF. The CDR3 DNA is TGTGCCAGCAGCGGAATAGCGAGCACTAATGAAAAACTGTTTTTT.

This chain joins TRBV7-8 and TRBJ2-7, with 11 bases aligning to TRBD1. Germline V gene lookup returns CDR1 SGHVS and CDR2 FQNEAQ. CDR3 length: 15 residues. V trimming: 1 base; J trimming: 5 bases; junction bases outside the gene matches: 4. The chain's CDR3 is CASSLGDRGSDEQYF. In DNA form, the CDR3 reads TGTGCCAGCAGCTTAGGGGACAGGGGGAGCGACGAGCAGTACTTC.

The V call is TRBV5-6, the J call TRBJ2-7, with TRBD2 matching over 8 bases. CDR1 SGHDT and CDR2 YYEEEE come from the germline V gene. CDR3 length equals 15 residues. Trimming at V came to 1 base and at J to 3 bases, leaving 6 bases not matched to a gene. The CDR3 DNA reads TGTGCCAGCAGCTTGACTTCCGCGGGAGGCTACGAGCAGTACTTC. Residues: CASSLTSAGGYEQYF.

The V and J genes are TRBV28 and TRBJ2-5; D is unresolved. Trimming took 6 bases from V and 2 from J, leaving 13 bases between them. The length of the CDR3 is 14 residues. Germline V CDR1 and CDR2: MDHEN, SYDVKM. Here the CDR3 reads CASSPPQLQETQYF. The CDR3 DNA is TGTGCCAGCAGCCCCCCACAATTACAAGAGACCCAGTACTTC.

V usage is TRBV2 and J usage is TRBJ1-5; TRBD1 matches 7 bases. Germline V CDR1 and CDR2: SNHLY, FYNNEI. V shed 6 bases, J shed 6 bases, and the junction held 8 bases outside the gene matches. This CDR3 has 14 amino acids. Here the CDR3 DNA reads TGTGCCAGCAGCGCCGACAGGGAGCCTCAGCCCCAGCATTTT. The encoded protein is CASSADREPQPQHF.

This CDR3 is CASSLYGGSSYEQYF. DNA of the CDR3: TGTGCCAGCAGTTTATACGGCGGGAGCTCCTACGAGCAGTACTTC. The genes are TRBV28 and TRBJ2-7, with TRBD2 matching over 7 bases. The junction had 3 bases not matched to a gene; V was cut back by 1 base and J by 0 bases. Germline V lookup: CDR1 MDHEN, CDR2 SYDVKM. The CDR3 contains 15 residues.

With respect to this clone: Other DNA sequences in this sample translate to the same CDR3. The chain is built from TRBV6-5 and TRBJ1-1; D perhaps matches TRBD1 (6 bases). The CDR3 is made up of 14 amino acids. V lost 6 bases, J lost 0 bases, and 11 bases lay in between. The germline CDR1 and CDR2 sequences are MNHEY and SVGAGI. CDR3 in DNA: TGTGCCAGCAGGAAACAGGGTATGAACACTGAAGCTTTCTTT. It encodes CASRKQGMNTEAFF.

The chain employs TRBV5-1 and TRBJ2-7, with TRBD1 identical over 8 bases. Germline V gene data show CDR1 as SGHRS and CDR2 as YFSETQ. Unmatched junction bases numbered 5, after V lost 3 bases and J lost 3 bases. The CDR3 is made up of 14 amino acids. CDR3 sequence reads: CASSSGQGFYEQYF. The CDR3 DNA reads as TGCGCCAGCAGCTCCGGACAGGGTTTCTACGAGCAGTACTTC. The complete variable domain, with remaining parts taken from reference TRBV5-1 and TRBJ2-7, reads KAGVTQTPRYLIKTRGQQVTLSCSPISGHRSVSWYQQTPGQGLQFLFEYFSETQRNKGNFPGRFSGRQFSNSRSEMNVSTLELGDSALYLCASSSGQGFYEQYFGPGTRLTVT.